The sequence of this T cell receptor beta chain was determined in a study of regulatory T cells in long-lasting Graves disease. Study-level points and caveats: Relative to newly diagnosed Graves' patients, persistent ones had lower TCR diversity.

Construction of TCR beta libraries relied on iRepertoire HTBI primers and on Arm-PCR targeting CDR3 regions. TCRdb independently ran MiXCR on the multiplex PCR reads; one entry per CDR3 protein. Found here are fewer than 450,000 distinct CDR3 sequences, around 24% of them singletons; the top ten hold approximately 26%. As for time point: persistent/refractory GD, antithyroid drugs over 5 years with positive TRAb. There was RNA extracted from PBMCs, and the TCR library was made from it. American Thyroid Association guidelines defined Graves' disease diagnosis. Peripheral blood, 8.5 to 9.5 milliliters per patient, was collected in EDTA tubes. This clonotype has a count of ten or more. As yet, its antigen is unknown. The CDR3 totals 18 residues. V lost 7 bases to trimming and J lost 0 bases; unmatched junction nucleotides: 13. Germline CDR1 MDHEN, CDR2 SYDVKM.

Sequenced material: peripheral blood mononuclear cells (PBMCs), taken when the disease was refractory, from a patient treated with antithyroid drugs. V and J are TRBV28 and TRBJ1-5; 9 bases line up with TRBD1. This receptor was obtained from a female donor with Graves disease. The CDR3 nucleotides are TGTGCCAGCATCACCGGGACAGGGAGGCGCTATAGCAATCAGCCCCAGCATTTT. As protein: CASITGTGRRYSNQPQHF.